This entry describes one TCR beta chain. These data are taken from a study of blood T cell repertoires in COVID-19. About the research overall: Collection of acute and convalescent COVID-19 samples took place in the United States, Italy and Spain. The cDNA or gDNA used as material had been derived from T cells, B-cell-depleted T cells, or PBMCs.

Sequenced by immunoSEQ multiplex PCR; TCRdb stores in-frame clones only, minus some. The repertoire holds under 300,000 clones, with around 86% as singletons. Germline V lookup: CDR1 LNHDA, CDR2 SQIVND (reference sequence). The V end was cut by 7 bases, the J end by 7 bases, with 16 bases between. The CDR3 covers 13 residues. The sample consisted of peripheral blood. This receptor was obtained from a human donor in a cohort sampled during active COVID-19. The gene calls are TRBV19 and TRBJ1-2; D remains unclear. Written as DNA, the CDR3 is TGTGCCAGTAAGAAAACCCGGGAAGCTGGCTACACCTTC. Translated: CASKKTREAGYTF.